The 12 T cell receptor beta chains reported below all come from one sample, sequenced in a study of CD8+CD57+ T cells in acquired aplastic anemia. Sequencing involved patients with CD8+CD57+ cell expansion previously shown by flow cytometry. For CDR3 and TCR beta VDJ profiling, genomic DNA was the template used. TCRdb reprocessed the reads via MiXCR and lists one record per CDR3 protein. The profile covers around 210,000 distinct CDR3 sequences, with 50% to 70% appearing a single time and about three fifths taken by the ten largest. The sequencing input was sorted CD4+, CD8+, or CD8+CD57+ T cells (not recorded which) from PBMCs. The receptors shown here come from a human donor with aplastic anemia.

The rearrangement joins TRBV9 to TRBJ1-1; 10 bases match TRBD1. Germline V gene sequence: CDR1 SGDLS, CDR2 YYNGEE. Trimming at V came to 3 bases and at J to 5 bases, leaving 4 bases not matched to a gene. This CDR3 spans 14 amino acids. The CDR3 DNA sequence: TGTGCCAGCAGCGCGGTGGACAGGGGGACTGAAGCTTTCTTT. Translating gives CASSAVDRGTEAFF.

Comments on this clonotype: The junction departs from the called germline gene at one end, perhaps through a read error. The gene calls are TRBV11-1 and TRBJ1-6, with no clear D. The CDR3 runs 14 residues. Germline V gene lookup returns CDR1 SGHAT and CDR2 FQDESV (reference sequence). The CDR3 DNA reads TGTGCCAGCAGCTTAGCGCGGGCTAATTCACCCCTCTACTTT. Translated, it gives CASSLARANSPLYF.

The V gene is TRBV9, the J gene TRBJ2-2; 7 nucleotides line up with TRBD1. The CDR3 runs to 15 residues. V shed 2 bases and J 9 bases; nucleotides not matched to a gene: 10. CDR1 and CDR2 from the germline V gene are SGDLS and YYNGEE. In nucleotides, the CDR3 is TGTGCCAGCAGCGTTACGGGACAGTCCTTCCGGGAGCTGTTTTTT. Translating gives CASSVTGQSFRELFF.

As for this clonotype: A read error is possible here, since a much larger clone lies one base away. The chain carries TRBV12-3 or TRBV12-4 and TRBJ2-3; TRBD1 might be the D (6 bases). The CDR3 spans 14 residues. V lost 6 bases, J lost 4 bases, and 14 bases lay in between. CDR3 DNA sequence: TGTGCCAGCAGCCGGCCAGGGGAACCAGATACGCAGTATTTT. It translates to CASSRPGEPDTQYF.

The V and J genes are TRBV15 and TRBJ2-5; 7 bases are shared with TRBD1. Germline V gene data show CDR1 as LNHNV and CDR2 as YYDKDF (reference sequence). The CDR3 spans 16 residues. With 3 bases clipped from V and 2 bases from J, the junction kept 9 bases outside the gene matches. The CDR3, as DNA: TGTGCCACCAGCAGCCTGAACAGGGGACGACAAGAGACCCAGTACTTC. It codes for CATSSLNRGRQETQYF.

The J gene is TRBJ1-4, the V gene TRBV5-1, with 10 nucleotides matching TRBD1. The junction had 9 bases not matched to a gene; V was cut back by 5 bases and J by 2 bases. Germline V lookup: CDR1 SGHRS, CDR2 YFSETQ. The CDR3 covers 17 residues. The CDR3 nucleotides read TGCGCCAGCAGGTCCGGACAGGGGGGGGTTACTAATGAAAAACTGTTTTTT. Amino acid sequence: CASRSGQGGVTNEKLFF. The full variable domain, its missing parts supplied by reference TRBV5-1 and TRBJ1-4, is KAGVTQTPRYLIKTRGQQVTLSCSPISGHRSVSWYQQTPGQGLQFLFEYFSETQRNKGNFPGRFSGRQFSNSRSEMNVSTLELGDSALYLCASRSGQGGVTNEKLFFGSGTQLSVL.

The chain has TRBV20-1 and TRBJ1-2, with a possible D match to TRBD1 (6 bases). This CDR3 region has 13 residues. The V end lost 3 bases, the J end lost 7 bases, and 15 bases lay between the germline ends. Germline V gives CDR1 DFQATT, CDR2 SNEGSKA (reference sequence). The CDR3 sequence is CSARRGGAVGYTF. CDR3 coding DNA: TGCAGTGCTAGGAGGGGGGGCGCAGTTGGCTACACCTTC.

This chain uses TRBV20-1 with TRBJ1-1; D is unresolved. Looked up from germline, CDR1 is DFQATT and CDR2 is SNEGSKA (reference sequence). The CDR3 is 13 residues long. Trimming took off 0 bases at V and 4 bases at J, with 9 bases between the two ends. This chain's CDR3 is CSARERGGTEAFF. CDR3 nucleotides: TGCAGTGCTAGAGAGCGGGGTGGCACTGAAGCTTTCTTT.

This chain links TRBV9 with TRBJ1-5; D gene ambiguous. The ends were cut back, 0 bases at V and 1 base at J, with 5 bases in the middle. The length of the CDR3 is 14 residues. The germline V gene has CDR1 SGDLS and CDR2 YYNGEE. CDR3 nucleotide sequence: TGTGCCAGCAGCGTAGCGGACAGCAATCAGCCCCAGCATTTT. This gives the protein CASSVADSNQPQHF. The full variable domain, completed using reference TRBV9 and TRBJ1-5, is DSGVTQTPKHLITATGQRVTLRCSPRSGDLSVYWYQQSLDQGLQFLIQYYNGEERAKGNILERFSAQQFPDLHSELNLSSLELGDSALYFCASSVADSNQPQHFGDGTRLSIL.

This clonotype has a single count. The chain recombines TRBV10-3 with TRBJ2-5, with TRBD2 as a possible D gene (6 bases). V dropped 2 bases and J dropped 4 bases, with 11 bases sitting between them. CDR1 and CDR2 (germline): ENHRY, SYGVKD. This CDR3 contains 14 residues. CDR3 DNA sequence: TGTGCCATCAGTGAGGGGCGGGGTGGAGAGACCCAGTACTTC. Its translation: CAISEGRGGETQYF.

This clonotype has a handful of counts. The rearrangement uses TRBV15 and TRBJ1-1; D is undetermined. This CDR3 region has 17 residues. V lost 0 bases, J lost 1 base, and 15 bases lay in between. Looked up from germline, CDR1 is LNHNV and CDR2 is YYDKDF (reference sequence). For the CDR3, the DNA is TGTGCCACCAGCAGAGATGGGGAAGTTGGCCCGAACACTGAAGCTTTCTTT. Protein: CATSRDGEVGPNTEAFF.

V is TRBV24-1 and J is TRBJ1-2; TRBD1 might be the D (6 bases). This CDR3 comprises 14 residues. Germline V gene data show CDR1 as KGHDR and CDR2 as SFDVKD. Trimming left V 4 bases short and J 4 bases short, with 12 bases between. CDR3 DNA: TGTGCCACCAGTGACGGACAGACGTCCTATGGCTACACCTTC. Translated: CATSDGQTSYGYTF.